This record concerns one T cell receptor (beta chain) sequence. This may arise from a read error, as a much more abundant clone is one base away. As the CDR3 is not closed by the conserved phenylalanine or tryptophan, this likely results from a read error. This specimen comes from a study of identical twins. TCRdb reprocessed the 5' RACE reads via MiXCR and lists one record per CDR3 protein. The data contain 350,000 or so distinct CDR3 sequences, roughly 9% of them singletons. V was shortened by 0 bases and J by 0 bases, with 3 bases between the two germline ends. This CDR3 comprises 14 residues. Germline V gene lookup returns CDR1 KGHSH and CDR2 LQKENI.

Sequences were obtained from naive T cells sorted from blood. This clonotype was sampled from a woman aged 50 to 65 in good health. This chain connects TRBV18 to TRBJ1-5; no clear D gene. The CDR3 DNA sequence: TGTGCCAGCTCACCACCGAGTAGCAATCAGCCCCAGCATTGT. This encodes CASSPPSSNQPQHC.